Below, 10 T cell receptor beta chains from the same sample are listed, as sequenced in a study of blood T cell repertoires in COVID-19 (dated by TCRdb to 2019 to 2021). Libraries were built with the immunoSEQ multiplex PCR assay. Entries here come from immuneACCESS through TCRdb and include only in-frame sequences with V and J called. Some clones fail to appear in such tables; in the studies checked, an unresolved V gene covers under half of the shortfall, and the cause of the remainder is unknown. The sample table holds approximately 280,000 clones, of which approximately 84% were seen once. More than 1.1% of the sample belongs to the ten largest clones. The specimen was peripheral blood. The receptors come from a human donor with COVID-19, enrolled during active disease. The donor label of this sample is uncertain.

The chain has TRBV6-2 or TRBV6-3 and TRBJ2-7; 7 bases are shared with TRBD1. CDR1 and CDR2 (germline): MNHEY, SVGEGT. This CDR3 spans 14 amino acids. V lost 5 bases, J lost 0 bases, and 4 bases stayed unmatched. DNA for the CDR3: TGTGCCAGCAGTAGACAGGGCCGCTCCTACGAGCAGTACTTC. Translating gives CASSRQGRSYEQYF.

V gene TRBV5-1 combines with J gene TRBJ2-1, with 10 bases fitting TRBD2. Germline V gene data show CDR1 as SGHRS and CDR2 as YFSETQ. The J segment lost 8 bases and the V segment lost 2 bases, leaving 7 bases of the junction unmatched. CDR3 length equals 15 residues. DNA for the CDR3: TGCGCCAGCAGCTTAGCGGGAGGGCTAGAATATGAGCAGTTCTTC. It specifies CASSLAGGLEYEQFF.

Regarding this clone: Sequence at one end of the junction differs from germline and may be a read error. The chain uses TRBV7-7 and TRBJ2-1; 8 nucleotides line up with TRBD2. This CDR3 is built from 15 residues. Germline V gives CDR1 SSHAT, CDR2 FNYEAQ (reference sequence). The CDR3 DNA reads as TGTGCTAGCAGCTTAGACCGGGAGGGCTACAATGAGCAGTTCTTC. The encoded protein is CASSLDREGYNEQFF.

For this clone: Other DNA variants within this sample encode the same CDR3. This rearrangement joins TRBV3-1 (or the pseudogene TRBV3-2) to TRBJ2-7; TRBD2 matches at 12 bases. With 3 bases clipped from V and 3 bases from J, the junction kept 0 bases outside the gene matches. Germline lookup yields CDR1 LGHDT and CDR2 YNNKEL (reference sequence). This CDR3 contains 14 residues. For the CDR3, the DNA is TGTGCCAGCAGCCAGACTAGCGGGAGCTACGAGCAGTACTTC. This codes for CASSQTSGSYEQYF.

The chain is built from TRBV6-5 and TRBJ2-7; TRBD1 agrees at 8 bases. The CDR3 consists of 14 residues. Trimming took 7 bases from V and 0 from J; bases not matched to a gene: 5. CDR1 and CDR2 from the germline V gene are MNHEY and SVGAGI. The CDR3 reads CASTGQGNSYEQYF. The CDR3, as DNA: TGTGCCAGCACTGGACAGGGAAACTCCTACGAGCAGTACTTC.

V usage is TRBV5-1 and J usage is TRBJ2-5, with TRBD1 matching 10 bases. Germline CDR1 and CDR2: SGHRS and YFSETQ. V shed 0 bases and J 1 base; nucleotides not matched to a gene: 0. CDR3 length equals 15 residues. The CDR3: CASSLGQGAQETQYF. The CDR3 nucleotides read TGCGCCAGCAGCTTGGGACAGGGGGCCCAAGAGACCCAGTACTTC. The variable domain in full, with the rest retrieved from reference TRBV5-1 and TRBJ2-5, is KAGVTQTPRYLIKTRGQQVTLSCSPISGHRSVSWYQQTPGQGLQFLFEYFSETQRNKGNFPGRFSGRQFSNSRSEMNVSTLELGDSALYLCASSLGQGAQETQYFGPGTRLLVL.

This rearrangement joins TRBV10-1 to TRBJ1-1; D perhaps matches TRBD1 (5 bases). CDR3 size: 15 residues. Trimming cost V 3 bases and J 1 base, with 12 bases left between them. The germline CDR1 and CDR2 sequences are WNHNN and SYGVQD (reference sequence). CDR3 protein: CASSDTGSQNTEAFF. The CDR3 DNA reads as TGCGCCAGCAGTGACACAGGATCCCAGAACACTGAAGCTTTCTTT.

The V and J genes are TRBV28 and TRBJ1-1, with D maybe TRBD1 (6 bases). The CDR3 is made up of 13 amino acids. With 5 bases removed from V and 7 bases from J, the gap between germline ends came to 14 bases. Per germline, CDR1 MDHEN and CDR2 SYDVKM. DNA of the CDR3: TGTGCCAGCAGTCTGGGGGGGGCAATTGAAGCTTTCTTT. Amino acid sequence: CASSLGGAIEAFF.

The chain has TRBV19 and TRBJ2-2, with 7 bases that match TRBD1. Trimming took 5 bases from V and 1 from J; bases not matched to a gene: 13. Per germline, CDR1 LNHDA and CDR2 SQIVND (reference sequence). This CDR3 has 18 amino acids. In nucleotides, the CDR3 is TGTGCCAGTAGTGTACAGGGGCCGTTGGGAAAGAACACCGGGGAGCTGTTTTTT. It encodes CASSVQGPLGKNTGELFF.

The chain links TRBV7-3 to TRBJ1-2; weak D call: TRBD1 (5 bases). Germline loops: CDR1 SGHTA, CDR2 FQGTGA. CDR3 length equals 14 residues. Trimming cost V 1 base and J 8 bases, with 14 bases left between them. The CDR3 sequence is CASSLMRDGGGYTF. For the CDR3, the DNA is TGTGCCAGCAGCTTAATGAGGGACGGGGGAGGCTACACCTTC.